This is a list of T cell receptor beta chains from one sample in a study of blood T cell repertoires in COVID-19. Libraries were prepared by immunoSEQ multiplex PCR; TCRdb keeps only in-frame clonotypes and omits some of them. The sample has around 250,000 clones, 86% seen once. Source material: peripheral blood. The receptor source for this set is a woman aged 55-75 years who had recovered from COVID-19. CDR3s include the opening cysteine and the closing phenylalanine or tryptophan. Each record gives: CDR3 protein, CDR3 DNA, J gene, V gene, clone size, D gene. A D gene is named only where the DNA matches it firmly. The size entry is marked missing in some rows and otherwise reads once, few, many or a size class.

cdr3_aa: CASGDRGRTEAFF; cdr3_nt: TGTGCCAGCGGTGACAGGGGGCGCACTGAAGCTTTCTTT; j_call: TRBJ1-1; v_call: TRBV7-9; clone_size: NA; d_call: TRBD1
cdr3_aa: CASSSRSGQRNSPLHF; cdr3_nt: TGTGCCAGCAGCTCGAGATCGGGACAGAGAAATTCACCCCTCCACTTT; j_call: TRBJ1-6; v_call: TRBV7-2; clone_size: once; d_call: TRBD1
cdr3_aa: CASSNRAAETQYF; cdr3_nt: TGTGCCAGCAGCAACAGGGCGGCAGAGACCCAGTACTTC; j_call: TRBJ2-5; v_call: TRBV7-3; clone_size: many; d_call: NA
cdr3_aa: CASSPEMNTEAFF; cdr3_nt: TGTGCCAGCAGCCCGGAGATGAACACTGAAGCTTTCTTT; j_call: TRBJ1-1; v_call: TRBV7-9; clone_size: NA; d_call: NA
cdr3_aa: CASSFTGGSYTEAFF; cdr3_nt: TGCGCCAGCAGCTTTACAGGGGGCTCTTATACTGAAGCTTTCTTT; j_call: TRBJ1-1; v_call: TRBV5-1; clone_size: NA; d_call: TRBD1
cdr3_aa: CASSMSAERGYTF; cdr3_nt: TGTGCCAGTAGTATGTCTGCCGAGAGGGGCTACACCTTC; j_call: TRBJ1-2; v_call: TRBV19; clone_size: NA; d_call: NA
cdr3_aa: CASSLYQGVMVEQYF; cdr3_nt: TGTGCCAGCAGTTTATATCAGGGCGTTATGGTAGAGCAGTACTTC; j_call: TRBJ2-7; v_call: TRBV27; clone_size: NA; d_call: NA
cdr3_aa: CASSVRTSGSTDTQYF; cdr3_nt: TGTGCCAGCAGTGTCCGGACTAGCGGGAGCACAGATACGCAGTATTTT; j_call: TRBJ2-3; v_call: TRBV2; clone_size: NA; d_call: TRBD2
cdr3_aa: CASSRTGTAYEQYF; cdr3_nt: TGTGCCAGCAGTAGAACCGGGACAGCCTACGAGCAGTACTTC; j_call: TRBJ2-7; v_call: TRBV25-1; clone_size: NA; d_call: TRBD1
cdr3_aa: CASSWTGNPNEKLFF; cdr3_nt: TGTGCCAGCAGTTGGACAGGCAATCCAAATGAAAAACTGTTTTTT; j_call: TRBJ1-4; v_call: TRBV27; clone_size: NA; d_call: TRBD1
cdr3_aa: CASSVRGQGVGTEAFF; cdr3_nt: TGTGCCAGCAGCGTAAGAGGCCAGGGGGTGGGAACTGAAGCTTTCTTT; j_call: TRBJ1-1; v_call: TRBV9; clone_size: NA; d_call: TRBD1
cdr3_aa: CASSFTGTGEEPQHF; cdr3_nt: TGCGCCAGCAGTTTCACCGGGACAGGGGAAGAGCCCCAGCATTTT; j_call: TRBJ1-5; v_call: TRBV5-1; clone_size: NA; d_call: TRBD1
cdr3_aa: CASQDILYGYTF; cdr3_nt: TGTGCCAGCCAAGACATCCTTTATGGCTACACCTTC; j_call: TRBJ1-2; v_call: TRBV12-3/TRBV12-4; clone_size: NA; d_call: NA
cdr3_aa: CASSPIGGGAAFF; cdr3_nt: TGTGCCAGCAGCCCCATAGGAGGGGGCGCAGCTTTCTTT; j_call: TRBJ1-1; v_call: TRBV9; clone_size: once; d_call: TRBD1
cdr3_aa: CASSRGQVGDTQYF; cdr3_nt: TGCGCCAGCAGCAGGGGACAGGTCGGAGATACGCAGTATTTT; j_call: TRBJ2-3; v_call: TRBV5-1; clone_size: NA; d_call: TRBD1
cdr3_aa: CASKGQSNTEAFF; cdr3_nt: TGTGCCAGCAAAGGACAGTCGAACACTGAAGCTTTCTTT; j_call: TRBJ1-1; v_call: TRBV2; clone_size: NA; d_call: NA
cdr3_aa: CASRPTSGGADTQYF; cdr3_nt: TGCGCCAGCAGACCCACTAGCGGGGGGGCAGATACGCAGTATTTT; j_call: TRBJ2-3; v_call: TRBV5-1; clone_size: NA; d_call: TRBD2
cdr3_aa: CASSYGTSRQETQYF; cdr3_nt: TGTGCCAGCAGTTACGGGACTAGCAGGCAAGAGACCCAGTACTTC; j_call: TRBJ2-5; v_call: TRBV9; clone_size: NA; d_call: TRBD2
cdr3_aa: CSASLGAADNSPLHF; cdr3_nt: TGCAGTGCTAGTTTGGGGGCAGCTGATAATTCACCCCTCCACTTT; j_call: TRBJ1-6; v_call: TRBV20-1; clone_size: NA; d_call: NA
cdr3_aa: CATSWRGGEGGYTF; cdr3_nt: TGCGCCACTTCCTGGAGGGGAGGGGAAGGCGGCTACACCTTC; j_call: TRBJ1-2; v_call: TRBV5-1; clone_size: NA; d_call: NA
cdr3_aa: CASRWGTGAYEQYF; cdr3_nt: TGTGCCAGCAGGTGGGGGACAGGGGCCTACGAGCAGTACTTC; j_call: TRBJ2-7; v_call: TRBV28; clone_size: NA; d_call: TRBD1
cdr3_aa: CASSQTGRGTQPQHF; cdr3_nt: TGTGCCAGCAGCCAGACCGGGAGGGGCACTCAGCCCCAGCATTTT; j_call: TRBJ1-5; v_call: TRBV3-1/TRBV3-2; clone_size: NA; d_call: NA
cdr3_aa: CASHLSGEKGYEQYF; cdr3_nt: TGTGCCAGCCACCTCTCCGGGGAGAAAGGCTACGAGCAGTACTTC; j_call: TRBJ2-7; v_call: TRBV28; clone_size: few; d_call: NA
cdr3_aa: CASSIRGSRPYNSPLHF; cdr3_nt: TGTGCCAGCAGTATCCGGGGGAGCCGGCCCTATAATTCACCCCTCCACTTT; j_call: TRBJ1-6; v_call: TRBV27; clone_size: once; d_call: NA
cdr3_aa: CASSPRTGVQSPLHF; cdr3_nt: TGTGCCAGCAGCCCTCGGACAGGGGTTCAGTCACCCCTCCACTTT; j_call: TRBJ1-6; v_call: TRBV7-9; clone_size: NA; d_call: TRBD1
cdr3_aa: CASRRPGQGIAEQYF; cdr3_nt: TGTGCCAGCCGAAGACCGGGACAGGGGATCGCCGAGCAGTACTTC; j_call: TRBJ2-7; v_call: TRBV27; clone_size: NA; d_call: TRBD1
cdr3_aa: CASSFGNTYNEQFF; cdr3_nt: TGTGCCAGCAGTTTTGGTAACACCTACAATGAGCAGTTCTTC; j_call: TRBJ2-1; v_call: TRBV27; clone_size: NA; d_call: NA